What follows are 24 T cell receptor beta chains derived from one specimen sequenced in a study of Graves' ophthalmopathy and Graves' hyperthyroidism. From RNA, the CDR3 regions of TCR beta chains were amplified and sequenced. RT-PCR was first run with HTBI primers, then multiplex PCR in a second round. TCRdb itself ran the multiplex PCR reads through MiXCR, one entry per CDR3 protein. The sample consists of about 210,000 distinct CDR3 sequences, roughly 27% of them appearing once. Material: peripheral blood. The receptors originated from a man in his fifties or sixties with Graves' ophthalmopathy.

The chain is built from TRBV6-1 and TRBJ1-5, with unresolved D. Trimming removed 6 bases from V and 3 bases from J, with 12 bases in between. Germline V gives CDR1 MNHNS, CDR2 SASEGT. The CDR3 covers 14 residues. The CDR3: CASRILRDNQPQHF. The CDR3 DNA is TGTGCCAGCAGGATATTGAGGGACAATCAGCCCCAGCATTTT.

This chain links TRBV25-1 with TRBJ2-7; TRBD1 matches at 9 bases. CDR3 size: 15 residues. The J segment lost 4 bases and the V segment lost 2 bases, leaving 6 bases of the junction unmatched. Germline V gene lookup returns CDR1 MGHDK and CDR2 SYGVNS. The CDR3 bases are TGTGCCAGCAGTGAAGGGGGACAGGGCAGATACGAGCAGTACTTC. Encoded protein: CASSEGGQGRYEQYF.

This clonotype was observed many times. The chain uses TRBV18 and TRBJ1-1; 7 nucleotides line up with TRBD1. The CDR3 loop spans 14 amino acids. V was pared by 5 bases and J by 5 bases, with 8 bases of the junction left unmatched. Germline CDR1 and CDR2: KGHSH and LQKENI. CDR3 sequence: CASSIKLQGTEAFF. In nucleotides, the CDR3 is TGTGCCAGCTCAATTAAGTTACAGGGGACTGAAGCTTTCTTT. Full variable domain (rest looked up from reference TRBV18 and TRBJ1-1): NAGVMQNPRHLVRRRGQEARLRCSPMKGHSHVYWYRQLPEEGLKFMVYLQKENIIDESGMPKERFSAEFPKEGPSILRIQQVVRGDSAAYFCASSIKLQGTEAFFGQGTRLTVV.

This clonotype was detected many times. V is TRBV19 and J is TRBJ1-5; maybe TRBD1 (5 bases). In germline, CDR1 is LNHDA, CDR2 SQIVND (reference sequence). V lost 3 bases and J 0 bases, leaving 12 bases between the germline ends. The CDR3 has 16 residues. CDR3 sequence reads: CASSIPQGNSNQPQHF. The CDR3 coding sequence is TGTGCCAGTAGTATCCCCCAGGGCAATAGCAATCAGCCCCAGCATTTT.

The CDR3 loop reads CASSTQLAGGSNPYEQYF. The CDR3 DNA is TGTGCCAGCAGCACCCAACTAGCGGGGGGATCCAACCCCTACGAGCAGTACTTC. V is TRBV11-2 and J is TRBJ2-7, with 12 bases that match TRBD2. The length of the CDR3 is 18 residues. The V and J ends lost 5 bases and 2 bases, in that order; junction bases with no gene match: 13. CDR1 SGHAT and CDR2 FQNNGV come from the germline V gene.

This chain uses TRBV28 with TRBJ1-1; D perhaps matches TRBD1 (5 bases). Germline V gene lookup returns CDR1 MDHEN and CDR2 SYDVKM. The CDR3 has 14 residues. V lost 3 bases and J 6 bases, leaving 14 bases between the germline ends. CDR3 nucleotide sequence: TGTGCCAGCAGTTTCTCGGGGGAGGTCGCTGAAGCTTTCTTT. This codes for CASSFSGEVAEAFF.

This clonotype was found many times. The gene calls are TRBV12-5 and TRBJ2-5; TRBD1 matches 7 bases. V shed 1 base and J 5 bases; nucleotides not matched to a gene: 7. The CDR3 consists of 15 residues. Per germline, CDR1 LGHNT and CDR2 FRNRAP. DNA of the CDR3: TGTGCTAGTGGTTTGGGACAGGGAGAAATTGAGACCCAGTACTTC. Its translation is CASGLGQGEIETQYF. The whole variable domain, filled in from reference TRBV12-5 and TRBJ2-5, reads DARVTQTPRHKVTEMGQEVTMRCQPILGHNTVFWYRQTMMQGLELLAYFRNRAPLDDSGMPKDRFSAEMPDATLATLKIQPSEPRDSAVYFCASGLGQGEIETQYFGPGTRLLVL.

The V and J genes are TRBV11-1 and TRBJ1-5; D is unresolved. The V and J ends lost 5 bases and 3 bases respectively, with 8 bases between them. Germline assignment: CDR1 SGHAT and CDR2 FQDESV (reference sequence). CDR3 size: 13 residues. As DNA, the CDR3 is TGTGCCAGCAGCAAAACCTACAATCAGCCCCAGCATTTT. Protein sequence: CASSKTYNQPQHF.

This chain's CDR3 is CASSSGQGGYGGYTF. The DNA for the CDR3 is TGTGCCAGCAGTTCGGGACAGGGGGGATACGGTGGCTACACCTTC. The chain is built from TRBV6-5 and TRBJ1-2; the match to TRBD1 covers 11 bases. This CDR3 contains 15 residues. Germline loops: CDR1 MNHEY, CDR2 SVGAGI. Trimming at V came to 4 bases and at J to 7 bases, leaving 8 bases not matched to a gene.

This chain links TRBV28 with TRBJ1-2; D is uncertain. The germline V and J ends were trimmed by 5 bases and 4 bases, with 8 bases remaining between them. Germline loops: CDR1 MDHEN, CDR2 SYDVKM. The CDR3 is 12 amino acids. In DNA form, the CDR3 reads TGTGCCAGCAGTCTACTAAGCTATGGCTACACCTTC. Translating gives CASSLLSYGYTF.

This clonotype came up many times. V is TRBV20-1 and J is TRBJ2-7, with D tentatively TRBD1 or TRBD2 (5 bases each). CDR3 length: 14 amino acids. Trimming stripped 6 bases from V and 1 base from J, with 16 bases between. Per germline, CDR1 DFQATT and CDR2 SNEGSKA (reference sequence). The CDR3, as DNA: TGCAGTGCACCGTACGGGACCGGTTCCTACGAGCAGTACTTC. It yields the protein CSAPYGTGSYEQYF.

The J gene is TRBJ1-2, the V gene TRBV6-5; D uncertain. CDR1 and CDR2 from the germline V gene are MNHEY and SVGAGI. The germline V and J ends were trimmed by 5 bases and 5 bases, with 6 bases remaining between them. The CDR3 runs to 11 residues. The CDR3 region has the DNA TGTGCCAGCAGTACTGAATATGGCTACACCTTC. It translates to CASSTEYGYTF.

This clonotype has at least ten counts. The V and J genes are TRBV4-2 and TRBJ2-7, with 9 bases that match TRBD2. Trimming at V came to 0 bases and at J to 4 bases, leaving 4 bases not matched to a gene. This CDR3 region has 15 residues. CDR1 and CDR2 from the germline V gene are LGHNA and YNFKEQ. Here the CDR3 DNA reads TGTGCCAGCAGCCAAGACTGGACTAGCGCTTACGAGCAGTACTTC. Translation gives CASSQDWTSAYEQYF.

This clonotype occurred many times. V and J are TRBV5-1 and TRBJ2-5; maybe TRBD2 (5 bases). The CDR3 extends over 14 amino acids. CDR1 and CDR2 from the germline V gene are SGHRS and YFSETQ. With 4 bases removed from V and 2 bases from J, the gap between germline ends came to 12 bases. DNA of the CDR3: TGCGCCAGCAGCCCCCACAGCGGACAAGAGACCCAGTACTTC. Its translation is CASSPHSGQETQYF.

This clonotype came up many times. This rearrangement joins TRBV28 to TRBJ2-2; TRBD2 matches at 8 bases. The germline V gene has CDR1 MDHEN and CDR2 SYDVKM. The CDR3 consists of 18 residues. Trimming removed 3 bases from V and 0 bases from J; junction bases left unmatched: 9. For the CDR3, the DNA is TGTGCCAGCAGTTTTCATAGACTAGCGCCCGCGAACACCGGGGAGCTGTTTTTT. It specifies CASSFHRLAPANTGELFF. Filled out from reference TRBV28 and TRBJ2-2, the complete variable domain reads DVKVTQSSRYLVKRTGEKVFLECVQDMDHENMFWYRQDPGLGLRLIYFSYDVKMKEKGDIPEGYSVSREKKERFSLILESASTNQTSMYLCASSFHRLAPANTGELFFGEGSRLTVL.

This clonotype was counted a few times. V and J are TRBV12-3 or TRBV12-4 and TRBJ1-2, with D possibly TRBD1 on 6 matching bases. V lost 5 bases to trimming and J lost 6 bases, with 19 bases between them. This CDR3 has 15 amino acids. The CDR3 reads CASSNGGGPGNGYTF. The CDR3, as DNA: TGTGCCAGCAGTAATGGTGGGGGGCCCGGGAATGGCTACACCTTC.

This clonotype came up once. The CDR3 end shows no conserved phenylalanine or tryptophan, and so a read error is likely. This sequence joins TRBV18 and TRBJ2-7, with D tentatively TRBD2 (5 bases). There are 13 residues in the CDR3. Germline V lookup: CDR1 KGHSH, CDR2 LQKENI. V dropped 3 bases and J dropped 6 bases, with 12 bases sitting between them. The CDR3 protein is CASSPSLGSEQYY. CDR3 bases: TGTGCCAGCTCACCGTCGTTGGGGAGCGAGCAGTACTAC.

The V and J genes are TRBV15 and TRBJ1-2; D is unclear. V lost 0 bases, J lost 6 bases, and 17 bases lay in between. The CDR3 loop spans 16 amino acids. Looked up from germline, CDR1 is LNHNV and CDR2 is YYDKDF (reference sequence). Written as DNA, the CDR3 is TGTGCCACCAGCAGAGATGGGCCGGACCAGCCGCATGGCTACACCTTC. It yields the protein CATSRDGPDQPHGYTF.

This clonotype came up many times. The chain uses TRBV7-8 and TRBJ1-5; TRBD1 might be the D (6 bases). Trimming shortened V by 5 bases and J by 3 bases, and 20 bases separated the two germline ends. Germline CDR1 is SGHVS and CDR2 is FQNEAQ. The CDR3 is made up of 17 amino acids. In DNA, the CDR3 is TGTGCCAGCAGCACCGCCCCCAAGACAGGACTCAATCAGCCCCAGCATTTT. This gives the protein CASSTAPKTGLNQPQHF.

This clonotype showed up many times. The chain links TRBV11-2 to TRBJ1-2; 8 bases are a match to TRBD1. The V gene's germline CDR1 is SGHAT and CDR2 FQNNGV. CDR3 length: 16 residues. The J segment lost 4 bases and the V segment lost 5 bases, leaving 12 bases of the junction unmatched. The CDR3 bases are TGTGCCAGCAGCAGGGACAGGCCACTTTTAGGCTATGGCTACACCTTC. Its translation is CASSRDRPLLGYGYTF.

Ten or more counts support this clonotype. The rearrangement joins TRBV12-3 or TRBV12-4 to TRBJ2-7, with TRBD1 identical over 7 bases. This CDR3 is built from 13 residues. The J segment lost 2 bases and the V segment lost 5 bases, leaving 3 bases of the junction unmatched. CDR3 amino acids: CASSRQGPYEQYF. The CDR3 DNA sequence: TGTGCCAGCAGTAGACAGGGCCCCTACGAGCAGTACTTC.

This clonotype appeared many times. V is TRBV6-1 and J is TRBJ2-7, with 8 bases that match TRBD1. This CDR3 has 16 amino acids. The germline gives CDR1 MNHNS, CDR2 SASEGT. V lost 0 bases to trimming and J lost 4 bases; unmatched junction nucleotides: 8. The CDR3 protein is CASSEAGQVEIYEQYF. CDR3 nucleotides: TGTGCCAGCAGTGAAGCGGGACAGGTTGAGATTTACGAGCAGTACTTC.

The chain employs TRBV6-1 and TRBJ1-1; the match to TRBD1 covers 7 bases. V lost 5 bases and J lost 3; bases outside the gene matches: 6. The length of the CDR3 is 14 residues. Germline-derived CDR1 and CDR2 are MNHNS and SASEGT. CDR3 residues: CASSRQGRDTEAFF. CDR3 coding DNA: TGTGCCAGCAGTCGACAGGGAAGAGACACTGAAGCTTTCTTT.

Ten or more counts support this clonotype. This chain links TRBV20-1 with TRBJ1-5; D possibly corresponds to TRBD1 (5 bases). The CDR3 runs 13 residues. CDR1 is DFQATT and CDR2 is SNEGSKA in the germline V gene (reference sequence). Trimming left V 4 bases short and J 6 bases short, with 13 bases between. The CDR3 here is CSATPGGGQPQHF. CDR3 DNA sequence: TGCAGTGCTACCCCTGGGGGGGGTCAGCCCCAGCATTTT.